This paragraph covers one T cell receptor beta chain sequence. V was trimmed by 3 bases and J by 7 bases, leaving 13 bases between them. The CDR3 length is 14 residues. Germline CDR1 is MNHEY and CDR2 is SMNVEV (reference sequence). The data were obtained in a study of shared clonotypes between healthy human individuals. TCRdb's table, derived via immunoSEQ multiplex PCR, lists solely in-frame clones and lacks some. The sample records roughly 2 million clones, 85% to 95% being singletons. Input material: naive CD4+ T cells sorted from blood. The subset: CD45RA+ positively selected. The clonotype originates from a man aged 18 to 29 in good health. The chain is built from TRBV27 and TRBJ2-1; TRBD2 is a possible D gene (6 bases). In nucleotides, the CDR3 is TGTGCCAGCAGTTTCGGAGGGGACGGGAATGAGCAGTTCTTC. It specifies CASSFGGDGNEQFF.